The rows below give T cell receptor beta chains drawn from one sample of a study of PD-L1 blockade in urothelial cancer. Repertoires were generated with immunoSEQ multiplex PCR, while TCRdb's copy carries only in-frame clones and drops some. There are 17,000 or so clones in the sample; around 90% occur only once, and 5.9% lies in the top ten. The sample here was PBMCs, taken around atezolizumab (anti-PD-L1) treatment. The receptors were gathered from a man in his forties or fifties with urothelial cancer. Each CDR3 is given with its conserved first and last residue. D genes are given only for firm matches. Expanded clones are given a class, and other clones once, few, many or no size at all.

abundance,v_gene,d_gene,j_gene,len,CDR3aa,CDR3nt
few,TRBV9,NA,TRBJ2-1,13,CASSVDRANEQFF,TGTGCCAGCAGCGTAGACAGGGCGAATGAGCAGTTCTTC
NA,TRBV7-2,NA,TRBJ2-5,13,CAGNRSPQETQYF,TGTGCCGGGAACAGGAGCCCACAAGAGACCCAGTACTTC
NA,TRBV19,TRBD1,TRBJ2-5,11,CATPGGETQYF,TGTGCCACCCCAGGGGGAGAGACCCAGTACTTC
NA,TRBV4-3,TRBD2,TRBJ2-3,15,CASRSTSGRSDTQYF,TGCGCCAGCCGATCGACTAGCGGGAGATCAGATACGCAGTATTTT
once,TRBV6-4,NA,TRBJ1-1,13,CASSEGAGTEAFF,TGTGCCAGCAGTGAAGGGGCTGGAACTGAAGCTTTCTTT
NA,TRBV11-2,NA,TRBJ2-3,15,CASSFRTVSTDTQYF,TGTGCCAGCAGCTTCCGGACAGTTAGCACAGATACGCAGTATTTT
NA,TRBV5-1,TRBD2,TRBJ2-1,17,CASSLVASGRASDEQFF,TGCGCCAGCAGCTTGGTGGCTAGCGGGAGGGCCAGCGATGAGCAGTTCTTC
NA,TRBV7-2,TRBD1,TRBJ2-7,15,CASSRLGTGSYEQYF,TGTGCCAGCAGCCGCCTCGGGACAGGGAGCTACGAGCAGTACTTC
NA,TRBV11-3,TRBD1,TRBJ2-2,16,CASSLEAGGGTGELFF,TGTGCCAGCAGCTTAGAGGCAGGGGGCGGCACCGGGGAGCTGTTTTTT
NA,TRBV7-2,NA,TRBJ2-1,15,CASSGGVAGPNEQFF,TGTGCCAGCAGCGGTGGAGTCGCGGGTCCCAATGAGCAGTTCTTC
NA,TRBV9,TRBD2,TRBJ2-3,17,CASSARLAGDLTDTQYF,TGTGCCAGCAGCGCCAGACTAGCGGGGGACCTCACAGATACGCAGTATTTT
few,TRBV19,NA,TRBJ1-5,14,CASTNPRPDQPQHF,TGTGCCAGTACCAACCCTAGGCCGGATCAGCCCCAGCATTTT
NA,TRBV29-1,NA,TRBJ1-3,15,CSVRVGGARGNTIYF,TGCAGCGTACGCGTGGGGGGGGCGCGCGGAAACACCATATATTTT
NA,TRBV7-9,TRBD1,TRBJ2-7,15,CASSLGRTGDNEQYF,TGTGCCAGCAGCTTAGGGAGGACAGGGGACAACGAGCAGTACTTC
NA,TRBV28,NA,TRBJ2-2,15,CASVPGHANTGELFF,TGTGCCAGCGTTCCGGGACACGCGAACACCGGGGAGCTGTTTTTT
NA,TRBV4-3,NA,TRBJ2-2,16,CASSQGTALNTGELFF,TGCGCCAGCAGCCAAGGGACAGCGTTAAACACCGGGGAGCTGTTTTTT
NA,TRBV7-9,TRBD1,TRBJ1-3,18,CASSLIHGHQGAGNTIYF,TGTGCCAGCAGCTTAATTCACGGCCACCAGGGGGCTGGAAACACCATATATTTT
NA,TRBV5-6,TRBD1,TRBJ1-1,17,CASSLVGGDRGITEAFF,TGTGCCAGCAGCTTGGTTGGGGGGGACAGGGGTATAACTGAAGCTTTCTTT
few,TRBV7-6,NA,TRBJ1-4,13,CASSPGQIKKLFF,TGTGCCAGCAGCCCTGGACAGATAAAAAAACTGTTTTTT
NA,TRBV7-2,TRBD1,TRBJ2-3,18,CASSTPGQGALSTDTQYF,TGTGCCAGCAGTACTCCCGGACAGGGGGCCCTTAGCACAGATACGCAGTATTTT
NA,TRBV28,TRBD1,TRBJ1-3,15,CASSSTGVPGNTIYF,TGTGCCAGCAGTTCGACAGGGGTTCCTGGAAACACCATATATTTT
NA,TRBV11-3,NA,TRBJ1-1,13,CASSLSVNTEAFF,TGTGCCAGCAGCTTATCGGTGAACACTGAAGCTTTCTTT
NA,TRBV12-5,TRBD1,TRBJ2-2,15,CASAQGVGDTGELFF,TGTGCTAGTGCCCAGGGGGTCGGCGACACCGGGGAGCTGTTTTTT
NA,TRBV11-3,NA,TRBJ2-1,15,CASSTGGSSYNEQFF,TGTGCCAGCAGCACCGGCGGTAGCTCCTACAATGAGCAGTTCTTC
NA,TRBV7-3,NA,TRBJ1-5,13,CASTKSGNQPQHF,TGTGCCAGCACGAAGTCGGGAAATCAGCCCCAGCATTTT
NA,TRBV21-1,NA,TRBJ2-2,16,CASSKEATRSSGELFF,TGTGCCAGCAGCAAAGAGGCGACTAGATCATCCGGGGAGCTGTTTTTT
NA,TRBV7-9,NA,TRBJ2-7,14,CASSLPRDLRGQYF,TGTGCCAGCAGCTTACCCCGGGACTTAAGAGGGCAGTACTTC
NA,TRBV11-3,NA,TRBJ1-1,15,CASSLGGGSNTEAFF,TGTGCCAGCAGCTTAGGGGGAGGGTCCAACACTGAAGCTTTCTTT
NA,TRBV11-3,TRBD1,TRBJ2-3,15,CASSFRGRGTDTQYF,TGTGCCAGCAGCTTCAGGGGGCGAGGCACAGATACGCAGTATTTT
NA,TRBV9,NA,TRBJ2-5,16,CASSASPAGQHETQYF,TGTGCCAGCAGCGCTTCCCCCGCGGGCCAGCATGAGACCCAGTACTTC
NA,TRBV7-9,NA,TRBJ1-5,13,CASSRDSNQPQHF,TGTGCCAGCAGCCGGGATAGCAATCAGCCCCAGCATTTT
once,TRBV14,NA,TRBJ2-7,13,CASSQMGGYEQYF,TGTGCCAGCAGCCAAATGGGGGGCTACGAGCAGTACTTC
NA,TRBV15,NA,TRBJ2-1,13,CATSNFQDNEQFF,TGTGCCACCAGCAACTTTCAGGACAATGAGCAGTTCTTC
once,TRBV5-6,TRBD1,TRBJ1-2,14,CASSFARGRNGYTF,TGTGCCAGCAGCTTCGCCAGGGGGCGGAATGGCTACACCTTC
NA,TRBV2,NA,TRBJ1-3,15,CASTEEFTPGNTIYF,TGTGCCAGCACCGAGGAGTTCACTCCCGGAAACACCATATATTTT
once,TRBV11-2,TRBD1,TRBJ1-1,18,CASSSPGERGRMNTEAFF,TGTGCCAGCAGCTCACCCGGGGAGAGGGGGCGGATGAACACTGAAGCTTTCTTT
NA,TRBV30,NA,TRBJ2-4,14,CAWATGTAKNIQYF,TGTGCCTGGGCAACAGGGACAGCCAAAAACATTCAGTACTTC
NA,TRBV21-1,NA,TRBJ1-3,19,CASSDRCLSRQLSGNTIYF,TGTGCCAGCAGCGATAGATGTCTCTCGCGACAGTTATCTGGAAACACCATATATTTT
NA,TRBV7-6,NA,TRBJ1-4,16,CASSLALAGYNEKLFF,TGTGCCAGCAGCTTAGCGCTGGCAGGGTATAATGAAAAACTGTTTTTT
NA,TRBV7-9,TRBD1,TRBJ1-4,15,CASSSPGGSNEKLFF,TGTGCCAGCAGCTCTCCAGGGGGATCGAATGAAAAACTGTTTTTT
few,TRBV2,NA,TRBJ1-2,15,CASSEWRGPNYGYTF,TGTGCCAGCAGTGAATGGCGAGGTCCCAACTATGGCTACACCTTC
few,TRBV7-8,NA,TRBJ2-7,14,CASSLTRSSYEQYF,TGTGCCAGCAGCCTGACTAGGAGCTCCTACGAGCAGTACTTC
NA,TRBV6-6,NA,TRBJ1-5,14,CASRPQEWAQPQHF,TGTGCCAGCAGACCTCAGGAATGGGCTCAGCCCCAGCATTTT
NA,TRBV6-5,NA,TRBJ1-2,14,CASSPSGVGYGYTF,TGTGCCAGCAGTCCCTCGGGGGTCGGCTATGGCTACACCTTC
NA,TRBV12-1,NA,TRBJ2-5,15,CASSFSGGAQETQYF,TGTGCCAGCAGCTTTAGCGGGGGGGCCCAAGAGACCCAGTACTTC
NA,TRBV6-4,TRBD2,TRBJ2-7,18,CASGPRDLAGLGLNEQYF,TGTGCCAGCGGCCCTAGGGACTTAGCGGGGCTAGGACTGAACGAGCAGTACTTC
NA,TRBV7-9,NA,TRBJ2-7,12,CASSLPGDEQYF,TGTGCCAGCAGCCTTCCAGGGGACGAGCAGTACTTC
NA,TRBV4-2,NA,TRBJ1-4,16,CASSLGGGGMDEKLFF,TGTGCCAGCAGCCTAGGAGGGGGGGGGATGGATGAAAAACTGTTTTTT
NA,TRBV10-1,TRBD2,TRBJ2-3,17,CASSAGTSGRAGDTQYF,TGCGCCAGCAGCGCCGGGACTAGCGGGAGGGCCGGGGATACGCAGTATTTT
NA,TRBV5-1,TRBD2,TRBJ2-1,16,CASNGLAGAPGNEQFF,TGCGCCAGCAACGGACTAGCGGGGGCCCCAGGGAATGAGCAGTTCTTC
NA,TRBV6-5,NA,TRBJ1-5,14,CASRSNRYNQPQHF,TGTGCCAGCAGAAGCAACAGATACAATCAGCCCCAGCATTTT
NA,TRBV5-6,NA,TRBJ2-7,14,CASSGGAPRGEQYF,TGTGCCAGCAGCGGGGGGGCCCCCCGCGGCGAGCAGTACTTC
once,TRBV15,NA,TRBJ1-3,17,CATSRVLGGRTGNTIYF,TGTGCCACCAGCAGAGTTCTGGGGGGGCGCACTGGAAACACCATATATTTT
NA,TRBV19,TRBD1,TRBJ2-3,15,CASSIRAGGRDTQYF,TGTGCCAGTAGTATAAGGGCAGGGGGCAGAGATACGCAGTATTTT